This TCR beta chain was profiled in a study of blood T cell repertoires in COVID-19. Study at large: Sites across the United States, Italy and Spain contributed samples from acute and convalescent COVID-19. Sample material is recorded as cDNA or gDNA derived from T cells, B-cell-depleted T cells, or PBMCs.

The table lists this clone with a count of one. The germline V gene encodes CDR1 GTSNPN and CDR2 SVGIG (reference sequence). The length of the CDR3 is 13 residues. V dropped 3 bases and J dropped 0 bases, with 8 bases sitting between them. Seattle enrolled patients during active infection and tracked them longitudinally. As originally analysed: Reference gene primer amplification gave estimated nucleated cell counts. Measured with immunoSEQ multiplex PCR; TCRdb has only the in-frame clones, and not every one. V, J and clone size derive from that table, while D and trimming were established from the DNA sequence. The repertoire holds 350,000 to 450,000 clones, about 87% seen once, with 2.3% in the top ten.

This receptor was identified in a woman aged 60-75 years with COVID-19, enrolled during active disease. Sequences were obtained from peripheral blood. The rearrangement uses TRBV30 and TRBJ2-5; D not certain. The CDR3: CAWSAEYQETQYF. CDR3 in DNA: TGTGCCTGGAGCGCGGAGTACCAAGAGACCCAGTACTTC.